This T cell receptor beta chain was found in a study of T cell changes during pregnancy in multiple sclerosis. This clone was counted once. Germline CDR1 reads SGHAT; CDR2 reads FQNNGV. Trimming removed 4 bases from V and 4 bases from J, with 14 bases in between. The CDR3 is 15 amino acids. Sequencing was performed with immunoSEQ multiplex PCR; in TCRdb, only in-frame clones are kept and a portion is missing. The sample lists about 68,000 clones, 92% occurring once. The receptor comes from a female donor in good health, enrolled as a control in a pregnancy study. The sequencing here drew on peripheral blood, taken in the second trimester of pregnancy. The chain links TRBV11-2 to TRBJ1-3; D may be TRBD1 (6 bases). The CDR3 here is CASSSDSLLGNTIYF. In DNA, the CDR3 is TGTGCCAGCAGCTCGGACAGTCTCCTCGGAAACACCATATATTTT.